This TCR beta chain was captured by sequencing in a study of blood T cell repertoires in COVID-19. Study-level information: Sources were T cells, B-cell-depleted T cells, or PBMCs; the material itself was cDNA or gDNA.

The ends were cut back, 3 bases at V and 7 bases at J, with 12 bases in the middle. The CDR3 covers 13 residues. The germline CDR1 and CDR2 sequences are MNHEY and SMNVEV (reference sequence). Many counts were recorded for this clone. TCRdb's table, derived via immunoSEQ multiplex PCR, lists solely in-frame clones and lacks some. The sample carries 80,000 to 100,000 clones, approximately 72% recorded once. This chain uses TRBV27 with TRBJ2-5, with D possibly being TRBD2 (5 bases). The source material was peripheral blood. This receptor was identified in a man in his 70s with acute or convalescent COVID-19. The CDR3 region is CASSFEGVGTQYF. The CDR3, as DNA: TGTGCCAGCAGTTTTGAGGGTGTCGGGACCCAGTACTTC.